This TCR beta chain came from a study of cytomegalovirus exposure and HLA in healthy donors. Regarding the study as a whole: HLA restriction was apparent for most CMV-associated TCR beta chains in a later analysis.

Healthy bone marrow donors made up the cohort. Germline CDR1 is SGHRS and CDR2 is YFSETQ. CDR3 length: 12 amino acids. V was pared by 3 bases and J by 6 bases, with 2 bases of the junction left unmatched. Concerning this clone: The target antigen is unknown.

60 Vbeta and 13 Jbeta primers were used in PCR. The table came from immunoSEQ multiplex PCR; TCRdb's copy has only in-frame clones and leaves some out. The table records about 160,000 clones, around 76% of them present only once. This receptor was identified in a female donor in good health and CMV-seronegative. Sequencing was carried out using PBMCs. The chain recombines TRBV5-1 with TRBJ1-2, with 7 bases matching TRBD1. CDR3 nucleotides: TGCGCCAGCAGCTCGACAGGGAATGGCTACACCTTC. Encoded protein: CASSSTGNGYTF.